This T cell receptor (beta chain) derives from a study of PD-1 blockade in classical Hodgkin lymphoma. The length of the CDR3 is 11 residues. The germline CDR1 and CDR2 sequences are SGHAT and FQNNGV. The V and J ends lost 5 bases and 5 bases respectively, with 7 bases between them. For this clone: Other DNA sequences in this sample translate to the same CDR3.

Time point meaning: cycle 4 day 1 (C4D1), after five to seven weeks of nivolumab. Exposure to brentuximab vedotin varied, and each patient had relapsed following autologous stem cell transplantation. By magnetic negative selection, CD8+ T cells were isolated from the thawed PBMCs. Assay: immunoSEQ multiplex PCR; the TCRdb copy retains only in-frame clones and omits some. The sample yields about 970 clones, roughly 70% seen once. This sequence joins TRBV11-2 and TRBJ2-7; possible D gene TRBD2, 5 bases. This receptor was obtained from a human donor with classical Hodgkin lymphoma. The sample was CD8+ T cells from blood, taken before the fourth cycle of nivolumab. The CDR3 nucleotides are TGTGCCAGCAGCGGCGGGCACGAGCAGTACTTC. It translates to CASSGGHEQYF.